This T cell receptor beta chain comes out of a study of blood T cell repertoires in COVID-19. Assay used: immunoSEQ multiplex PCR; TCRdb lists only in-frame clones, some missing. The data show approximately 150,000 clones, more than 80% seen once. CDR1 is LNHDA and CDR2 is SQIVND in the germline V gene (reference sequence). CDR3 length: 16 residues. V was shortened by 4 bases and J by 5 bases, with 18 bases between the two germline ends. The rearrangement joins TRBV19 to TRBJ2-1; TRBD2 is a possible D gene (7 bases). The TCR was taken from a woman aged 55-69 years with COVID-19, enrolled during active disease. Sequenced input: peripheral blood. The CDR3 DNA follows: TGTGCCAGTAGTAGCGTCCCGAGGGGGGGGAACAATGAGCAGTTCTTC. As protein: CASSSVPRGGNNEQFF.